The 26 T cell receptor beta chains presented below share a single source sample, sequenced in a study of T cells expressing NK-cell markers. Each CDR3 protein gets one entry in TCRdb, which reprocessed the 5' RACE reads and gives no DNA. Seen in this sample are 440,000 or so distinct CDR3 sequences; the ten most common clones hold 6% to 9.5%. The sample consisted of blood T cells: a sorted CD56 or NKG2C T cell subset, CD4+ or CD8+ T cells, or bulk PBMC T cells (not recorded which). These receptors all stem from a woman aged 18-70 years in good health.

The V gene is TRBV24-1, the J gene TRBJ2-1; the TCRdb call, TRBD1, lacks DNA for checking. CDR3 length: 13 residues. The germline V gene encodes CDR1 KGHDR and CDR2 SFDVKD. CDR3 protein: CATSYRDRGEQFF.

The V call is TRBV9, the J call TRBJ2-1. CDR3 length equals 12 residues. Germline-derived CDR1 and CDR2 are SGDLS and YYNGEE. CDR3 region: CASSVVTGEQFF.

The CDR3 loop reads CATSDPGTHKNTGELFF. The rearrangement joins TRBV24-1 to TRBJ2-2; TCRdb's D gene call, TRBD1, goes unchecked for lack of DNA. In germline, CDR1 is KGHDR, CDR2 SFDVKD. This CDR3 comprises 17 residues.

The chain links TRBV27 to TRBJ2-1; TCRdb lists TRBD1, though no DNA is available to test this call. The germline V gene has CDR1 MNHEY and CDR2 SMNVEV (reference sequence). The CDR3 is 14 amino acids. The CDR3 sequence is CASRLGTGYNEQFF.

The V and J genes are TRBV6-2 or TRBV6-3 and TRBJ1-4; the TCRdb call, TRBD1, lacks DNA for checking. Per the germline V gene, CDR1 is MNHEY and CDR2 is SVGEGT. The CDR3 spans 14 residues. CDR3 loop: CASSYRGENEKLFF.

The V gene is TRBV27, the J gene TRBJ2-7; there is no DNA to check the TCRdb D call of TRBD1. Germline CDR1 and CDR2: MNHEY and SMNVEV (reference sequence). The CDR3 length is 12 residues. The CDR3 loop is CASSRSRYEQYF.

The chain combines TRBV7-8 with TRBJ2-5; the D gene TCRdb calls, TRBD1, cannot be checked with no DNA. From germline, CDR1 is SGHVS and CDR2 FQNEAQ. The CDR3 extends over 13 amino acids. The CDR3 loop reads CASARAGEETQYF.

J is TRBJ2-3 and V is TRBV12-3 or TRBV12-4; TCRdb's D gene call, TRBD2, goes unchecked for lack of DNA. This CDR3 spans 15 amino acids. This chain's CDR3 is CASSLGGGGGDTQYF.

The CDR3 loop is CASSTIQNQETQYF. The chain employs TRBV28 and TRBJ2-5. From germline, CDR1 is MDHEN and CDR2 SYDVKM. The CDR3 is 14 amino acids.

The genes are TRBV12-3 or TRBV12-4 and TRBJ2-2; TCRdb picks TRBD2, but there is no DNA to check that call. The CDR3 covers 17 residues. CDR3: CASSPEDSGGHTGELFF.

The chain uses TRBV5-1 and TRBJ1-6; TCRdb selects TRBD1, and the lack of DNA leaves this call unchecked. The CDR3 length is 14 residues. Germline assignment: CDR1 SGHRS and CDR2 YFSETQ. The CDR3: CASSRQEDNSPLHF.

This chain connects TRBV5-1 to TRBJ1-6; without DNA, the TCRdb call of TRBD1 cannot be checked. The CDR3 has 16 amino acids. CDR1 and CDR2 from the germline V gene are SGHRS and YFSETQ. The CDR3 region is CASSLLAGGGNSPLHF.

CDR3 region: CASSGQGEQYF. The chain carries TRBV3-1 and TRBJ2-7; lacking DNA, the TRBD1 call made by TCRdb goes unchecked. This CDR3 is built from 11 residues. The V gene's germline CDR1 is LGHDT and CDR2 YNNKEL (reference sequence).

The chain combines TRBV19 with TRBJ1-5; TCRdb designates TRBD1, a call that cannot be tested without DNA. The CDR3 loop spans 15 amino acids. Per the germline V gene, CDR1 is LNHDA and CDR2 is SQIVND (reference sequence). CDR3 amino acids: CASSPGRGSNQPQHF.

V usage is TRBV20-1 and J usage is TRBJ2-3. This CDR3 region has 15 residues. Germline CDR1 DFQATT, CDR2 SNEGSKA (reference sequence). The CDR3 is CSARDFNLRADTQYF.

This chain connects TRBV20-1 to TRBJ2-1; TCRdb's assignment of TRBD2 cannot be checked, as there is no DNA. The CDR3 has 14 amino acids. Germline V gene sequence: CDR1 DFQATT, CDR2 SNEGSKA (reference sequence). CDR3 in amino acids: CSAPSPGPYNEQFF.

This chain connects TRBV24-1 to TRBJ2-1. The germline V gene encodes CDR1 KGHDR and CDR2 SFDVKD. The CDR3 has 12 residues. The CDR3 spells CATSDLSNEQFF.

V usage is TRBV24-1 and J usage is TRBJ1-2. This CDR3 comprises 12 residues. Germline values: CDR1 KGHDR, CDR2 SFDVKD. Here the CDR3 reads CATSDKYYGYTF.

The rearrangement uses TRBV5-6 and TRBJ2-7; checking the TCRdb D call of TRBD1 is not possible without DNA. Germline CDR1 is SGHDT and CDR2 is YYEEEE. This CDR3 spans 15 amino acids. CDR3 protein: CASSFLSGQTYEQYF. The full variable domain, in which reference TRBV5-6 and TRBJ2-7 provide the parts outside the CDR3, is DAGVTQSPTHLIKTRGQQVTLRCSPKSGHDTVSWYQQALGQGPQFIFQYYEEEERQRGNFPDRFSGHQFPNYSSELNVNALLLGDSALYLCASSFLSGQTYEQYFGPGTRLTVT.

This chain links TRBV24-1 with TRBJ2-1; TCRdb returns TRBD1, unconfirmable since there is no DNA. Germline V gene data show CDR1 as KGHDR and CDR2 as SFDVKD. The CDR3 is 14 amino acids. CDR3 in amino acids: CATSDLRDGEEQFF.

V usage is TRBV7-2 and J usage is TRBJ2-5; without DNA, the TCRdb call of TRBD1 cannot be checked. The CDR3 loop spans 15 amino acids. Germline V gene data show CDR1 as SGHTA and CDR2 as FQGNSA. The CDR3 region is CASSPRIGLGETQYF.

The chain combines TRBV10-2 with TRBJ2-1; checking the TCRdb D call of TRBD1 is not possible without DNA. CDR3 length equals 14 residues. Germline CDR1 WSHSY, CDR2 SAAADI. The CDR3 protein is CASSDLDRPGEQFF.

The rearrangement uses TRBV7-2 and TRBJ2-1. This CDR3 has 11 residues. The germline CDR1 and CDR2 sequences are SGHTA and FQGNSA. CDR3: CATTGSYEQFF.

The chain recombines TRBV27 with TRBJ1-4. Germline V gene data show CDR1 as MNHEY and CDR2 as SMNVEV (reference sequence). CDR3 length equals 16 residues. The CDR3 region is CASSLRLSLNNEKLFF.

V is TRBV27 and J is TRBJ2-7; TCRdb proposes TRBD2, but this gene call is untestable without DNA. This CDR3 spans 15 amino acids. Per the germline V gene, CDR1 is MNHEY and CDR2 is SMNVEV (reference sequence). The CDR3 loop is CASRPRTPNFHEQYF.

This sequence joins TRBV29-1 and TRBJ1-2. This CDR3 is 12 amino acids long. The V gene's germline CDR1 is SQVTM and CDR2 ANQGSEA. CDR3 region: CSVEGTKGGYTF.